This T cell receptor beta chain was sequenced for a study of cytomegalovirus exposure and HLA in healthy donors. Both 60 Vbeta primers and 13 Jbeta primers went into the PCR. Generated by immunoSEQ multiplex PCR, the TCRdb table keeps only in-frame clones and is missing some. The sample includes roughly 150,000 clones, roughly four fifths of them seen just once. The clonotype comes from a man in his fifties or sixties in good health and CMV-seropositive. The source material was PBMCs.

The CDR3 DNA follows: TGTGCCATCAGTGAGTCCTTGACAGTACAAGAGACCCAGTACTTC. This gives the protein CAISESLTVQETQYF. The chain has TRBV10-3 and TRBJ2-5; perhaps TRBD1 as D (5 bases). The germline V gene encodes CDR1 ENHRY and CDR2 SYGVKD. The CDR3 contains 15 residues. Trimming stripped 0 bases from V and 2 bases from J, with 10 bases between.